This T cell receptor beta chain is drawn from a study of T-cell memory formation after mild COVID-19. Findings and caveats of the study: CD4+ contracting clones were found mainly in CM and EM, and CD8+ ones in EMRA. Memory cells collected pre-infection included some clones that later responded, suggesting cross-reactive memory joined.

Comment on this clonotype: Its specificity is unknown.

From the 5' RACE reads, TCRdb called clonotypes with MiXCR, one entry per CDR3 protein. The repertoire holds roughly 150,000 distinct CDR3 sequences, roughly 13% seen once, with around 27% in the top ten. The length of the CDR3 is 17 residues. The ends were cut back, 2 bases at V and 0 bases at J, with 15 bases in the middle. Germline CDR1 and CDR2: MDHEN and SYDVKM. V usage is TRBV28 and J usage is TRBJ2-3; D remains ambiguous. This receptor was identified in an adult woman who had mild COVID-19 (a few samples of this study predate the infection). Cell type and time point are not known. The sequencing sample was made of PBMCs or a T cell subset sorted from them (not recorded which). DNA of the CDR3: TGTGCCAGCAGTTTAATTGCGGATACCTCCAGCACAGATACGCAGTATTTT. Residues: CASSLIADTSSTDTQYF.